This TCR beta chain was sequenced during a study of blood T cell repertoires in COVID-19. Turning to the study itself: The cDNA or gDNA used as material had been derived from T cells, B-cell-depleted T cells, or PBMCs.

TCRdb's table, derived via immunoSEQ multiplex PCR, lists solely in-frame clones and lacks some. The data show roughly 200,000 clones, 83% seen once. Germline CDR1 SEHNR, CDR2 FQNEAQ (reference sequence). J lost 4 bases, V lost 5 bases, and 5 bases had no gene match. There are 15 residues in the CDR3. Sequences were obtained from PBMCs or T cells enriched from blood (not recorded which). The sequence came from a woman between 50 and 59 years old who had been exposed to COVID-19. The chain carries TRBV7-9 and TRBJ1-1; 12 nucleotides match TRBD1. In nucleotides, the CDR3 is TGTGCCAGCAGCCCCTGGGACAGGGGGCCCACTGAAGCTTTCTTT. Amino acids: CASSPWDRGPTEAFF.